A selection of T cell receptor beta chains follows, all from one sample in a study of blood T cell repertoires in COVID-19. Sequencing used immunoSEQ multiplex PCR; TCRdb keeps in-frame clones, though not all of them. The repertoire holds some 150,000 clones, with more than 80% as singletons. Sequenced: peripheral blood. These TCRs come from a woman in her 40s with acute or convalescent COVID-19. The CDR3 runs from the conserved cysteine through the conserved F or W. D genes are given only for firm matches. Clone size, where shown, is once, few, many, or a class for clones that have expanded.

J gene	clone size	D gene	V gene	CDR3 protein	CDR3 DNA
TRBJ2-7	NA	NA	TRBV6-5	CASLPGLGYEQYF	TGTGCCAGCCTTCCAGGGCTCGGCTACGAGCAGTACTTC
TRBJ2-7	NA	TRBD2	TRBV27	CASSFGGVDEQYF	TGTGCCAGCAGTTTTGGGGGGGTCGACGAGCAGTACTTC
TRBJ1-1	NA	NA	TRBV10-3	CAISGRRGTEAFF	TGTGCCATCAGTGGCCGAAGGGGCACTGAAGCTTTCTTT
TRBJ1-1	NA	TRBD1	TRBV19	CASSIRGPFGNTEAFF	TGTGCCAGTAGTATTAGGGGGCCCTTCGGAAACACTGAAGCTTTCTTT
TRBJ2-5	NA	TRBD2	TRBV11-2	CASSLGSSGRAQETQYF	TGTGCCAGCAGCTTAGGGTCTAGCGGGAGGGCCCAAGAGACCCAGTACTTC
TRBJ2-1	NA	TRBD2	TRBV5-4	CASSLDGLAGDYNEQFF	TGTGCCAGCAGCTTGGACGGGCTAGCGGGAGATTACAATGAGCAGTTCTTC
TRBJ2-7	few	TRBD1	TRBV4-1	CASSHRTGGSYEQYF	TGCGCCAGCAGCCACCGGACAGGTGGGTCCTACGAGCAGTACTTC
TRBJ2-7	NA	TRBD2	TRBV5-1	CASSKAGTSGGAGEQYF	TGCGCCAGCAGCAAGGCCGGGACTAGCGGGGGGGCCGGGGAGCAGTACTTC
TRBJ2-7	NA	TRBD1	TRBV27	CASRQGGTGAHEQYF	TGTGCCAGCAGACAGGGAGGGACAGGGGCCCACGAGCAGTACTTC
TRBJ2-7	NA	NA	TRBV9	CASSVGETPGYEQYF	TGTGCCAGCAGCGTAGGGGAGACTCCGGGCTACGAGCAGTACTTC
TRBJ2-3	NA	NA	TRBV7-2	CASSLSAGWSDTQYF	TGTGCCAGCAGCTTATCTGCGGGTTGGTCAGATACGCAGTATTTT
TRBJ2-7	NA	NA	TRBV5-1	CASSLTESYEQYF	TGCGCCAGCAGCTTAACAGAGTCCTACGAGCAGTACTTC
TRBJ2-3	NA	NA	TRBV4-1	CASSQDTTSTDTQYF	TGCGCCAGCAGCCAAGACACCACTAGCACAGATACGCAGTATTTT
TRBJ2-6	NA	NA	TRBV6-1	CASSDEGGSGANVLTF	TGTGCCAGCAGTGATGAAGGGGGCTCTGGGGCCAACGTCCTGACTTTC
TRBJ1-6	NA	NA	TRBV5-1	CASRRGFTDYNSPLHF	TGCGCCAGCAGACGGGGTTTCACGGACTATAATTCACCCCTCCACTTT
TRBJ2-3	NA	NA	TRBV11-3	CASSLVSARALLDTQYF	TGTGCCAGCAGCTTAGTTTCCGCCCGAGCCCTCCTTGATACGCAGTATTTT
TRBJ2-1	NA	NA	TRBV4-2	CASSQGLGGLTYNEQFF	TGTGCCAGCAGCCAAGGTCTGGGGGGGCTCACCTACAATGAGCAGTTCTTC
TRBJ2-3	NA	NA	TRBV2	CASTRGSTDTQYF	TGTGCCAGCACCAGGGGTAGCACAGATACGCAGTATTTT
TRBJ2-3	once	NA	TRBV4-1	CASSQDITANTQYF	TGCGCCAGCAGCCAAGATATTACAGCCAATACGCAGTATTTT
TRBJ2-7	NA	NA	TRBV5-5	CASSLLAEVYEQYF	TGTGCCAGCAGCTTGCTCGCGGAGGTCTACGAGCAGTACTTC
TRBJ2-3	NA	NA	TRBV19	CASKHDTDTQYF	TGTGCCAGTAAACACGACACAGATACGCAGTATTTT
TRBJ1-1	NA	TRBD1	TRBV3-1/TRBV3-2	CASSHQTGDTEAFF	TGTGCCAGCAGCCACCAGACAGGGGACACTGAAGCTTTCTTT
TRBJ1-1	NA	NA	TRBV29-1	CSVDHVQGVTEAFF	TGCAGCGTTGACCATGTACAGGGAGTTACTGAAGCTTTCTTT
TRBJ2-1	NA	NA	TRBV9	CASSVLGASSYNEQFF	TGTGCCAGCAGCGTACTGGGAGCGAGTTCCTACAATGAGCAGTTCTTC
TRBJ2-2	NA	NA	TRBV21-1	CASSSLAGELSNTGELFF	TGTGCCAGCAGCTCACTAGCGGGGGAGCTCTCGAACACCGGGGAGCTGTTTTTT
TRBJ2-3	NA	TRBD2	TRBV7-9	CASSFKTASGRSTDTQYF	TGTGCCAGCAGCTTCAAAACGGCTAGCGGGAGGAGCACAGATACGCAGTATTTT
TRBJ2-2	NA	NA	TRBV5-1	CASSFDYNTGELFF	TGCGCCAGCAGCTTTGACTATAACACCGGGGAGCTGTTTTTT
TRBJ2-7	NA	NA	TRBV3-1/TRBV3-2	CASSQRGTEYF	TGTGCCAGCAGCCAACGCGGGACCGAGTACTTC
TRBJ2-7	NA	TRBD2	TRBV9	CASNRGEAYEQYF	TGTGCCAGCAACCGGGGGGAAGCCTACGAGCAGTACTTC
TRBJ2-4	NA	TRBD1	TRBV4-1	CASSQVGTGKNIQYF	TGCGCCAGCAGCCAAGTCGGGACAGGGAAAAACATTCAGTACTTC
TRBJ1-4	NA	TRBD1	TRBV7-9	CASSLSSGTGGQKLFF	TGTGCCAGCAGCTTATCATCCGGGACAGGGGGCCAGAAACTGTTTTTT
TRBJ1-1	once	NA	TRBV6-5	CASRGVNTEAFF	TGTGCCAGCCGGGGGGTGAACACTGAAGCTTTCTTT
TRBJ1-5	NA	TRBD1	TRBV19	CASVGARQGRNQPQHF	TGTGCCAGTGTAGGAGCGAGACAGGGGCGCAATCAGCCCCAGCATTTT
TRBJ1-5	NA	NA	TRBV19	CASSTQHTEVGNQPQHF	TGTGCCAGTAGTACCCAGCACACGGAGGTTGGCAATCAGCCCCAGCATTTT
TRBJ2-5	few	NA	TRBV10-3	CATLSRGQETQYF	TGTGCCACCCTCAGCAGGGGCCAAGAGACCCAGTACTTC
TRBJ1-2	NA	NA	TRBV7-3	CASSWRFTGGYTF	TGTGCCAGCAGCTGGAGATTTACCGGGGGCTACACCTTC
TRBJ2-7	NA	TRBD1	TRBV5-1	CASSLTGTAYEQYF	TGCGCCAGCAGCCTAACCGGGACAGCCTACGAGCAGTACTTC
TRBJ1-3	once	NA	TRBV21-1	CASSWEVDSGNTIYF	TGTGCCAGCAGCTGGGAGGTCGACTCTGGAAACACCATATATTTT
TRBJ1-1	NA	NA	TRBV25-1	CASSESGGPNTEAFF	TGTGCCAGCAGTGAATCGGGGGGCCCGAACACTGAAGCTTTCTTT
TRBJ1-2	NA	TRBD1	TRBV9	CASSVEQGNYGYTF	TGTGCCAGCAGCGTAGAACAGGGGAACTATGGCTACACCTTC
TRBJ2-7	once	NA	TRBV5-4	CASSLGQAFTYEQYF	TGTGCCAGCAGCTTGGGGCAGGCCTTTACCTACGAGCAGTACTTC
TRBJ1-1	NA	TRBD1	TRBV5-1	CASSLGPGGSSTEAFF	TGCGCCAGCAGCTTGGGTCCAGGGGGTTCTAGCACTGAAGCTTTCTTT
TRBJ1-5	NA	TRBD1	TRBV10-2	CASSEQGAIVNQPQHF	TGCGCCAGCAGTGAGCAGGGGGCAATTGTCAATCAGCCCCAGCATTTT
TRBJ1-2	NA	NA	TRBV7-2	CASSWDKTGGGYTF	TGTGCCAGCAGCTGGGACAAAACCGGTGGGGGCTACACCTTC
TRBJ2-5	NA	TRBD2	TRBV3-1/TRBV3-2	CASSRVGGSGRAGQETQYF	TGTGCCAGCAGCCGCGTTGGAGGTAGCGGGAGGGCCGGCCAAGAGACCCAGTACTTC
TRBJ1-1	once	TRBD1	TRBV19	CASSIMSGGSKTEAFF	TGTGCCAGTAGTATTATGTCAGGGGGCTCGAAGACTGAAGCTTTCTTT
TRBJ2-3	NA	NA	TRBV7-3	CASSDAAGTDTQYF	TGTGCCAGCAGCGATGCGGCGGGCACAGATACGCAGTATTTT
TRBJ1-2	NA	NA	TRBV6-5	CASSYSAGRGGYTF	TGTGCCAGCAGTTACTCGGCGGGACGGGGTGGCTACACCTTC
TRBJ1-3	NA	NA	TRBV12-3/TRBV12-4	CASSPFGNTIYF	TGTGCCAGCAGTCCCTTTGGAAACACCATATATTTT
TRBJ2-7	NA	TRBD1	TRBV6-5	CASSTQGAYEQYF	TGTGCCAGCAGTACACAGGGGGCCTACGAGCAGTACTTC
TRBJ2-2	once	NA	TRBV3-1/TRBV3-2	CASSQTWGRTGELFF	TGTGCCAGCAGCCAAACATGGGGCCGGACCGGGGAGCTGTTTTTT
TRBJ1-2	few	NA	TRBV2	CASSVLATTGYGYTF	TGTGCCAGCAGTGTGTTGGCCACAACGGGCTATGGCTACACCTTC
TRBJ1-2	NA	NA	TRBV7-3	CASSLEGARGYTF	TGTGCCAGCAGCTTAGAAGGGGCAAGGGGCTACACCTTC
TRBJ2-2	NA	NA	TRBV7-9	CASSLSRGSGELFF	TGTGCCAGCAGCTTATCACGGGGATCCGGGGAGCTGTTTTTT